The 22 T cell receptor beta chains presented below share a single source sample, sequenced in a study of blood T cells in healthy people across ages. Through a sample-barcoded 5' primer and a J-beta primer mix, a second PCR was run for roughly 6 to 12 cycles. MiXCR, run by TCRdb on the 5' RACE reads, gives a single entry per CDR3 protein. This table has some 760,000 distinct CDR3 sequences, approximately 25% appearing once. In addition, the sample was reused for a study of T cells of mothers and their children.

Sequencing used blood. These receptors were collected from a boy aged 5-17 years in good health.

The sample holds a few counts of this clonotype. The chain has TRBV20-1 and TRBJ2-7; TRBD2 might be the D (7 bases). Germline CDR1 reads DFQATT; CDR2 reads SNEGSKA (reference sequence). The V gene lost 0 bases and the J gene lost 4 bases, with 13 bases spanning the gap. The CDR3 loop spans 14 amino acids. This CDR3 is CSARDRRGGYEQYF. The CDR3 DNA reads TGCAGTGCTAGAGATCGGAGGGGGGGATACGAGCAGTACTTC.

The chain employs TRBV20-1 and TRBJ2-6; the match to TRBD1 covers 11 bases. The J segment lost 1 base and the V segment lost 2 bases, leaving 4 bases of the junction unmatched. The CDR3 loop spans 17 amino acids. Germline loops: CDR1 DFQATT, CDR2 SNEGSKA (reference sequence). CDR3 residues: CSARPGQGGSGANVLTF. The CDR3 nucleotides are TGCAGTGCTAGACCGGGACAGGGGGGATCTGGGGCCAACGTCCTGACTTTC.

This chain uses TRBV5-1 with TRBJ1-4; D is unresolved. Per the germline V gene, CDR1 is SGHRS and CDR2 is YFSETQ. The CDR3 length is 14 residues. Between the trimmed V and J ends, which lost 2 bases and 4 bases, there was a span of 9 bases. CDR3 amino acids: CASSFAGINEKLFF. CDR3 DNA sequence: TGCGCCAGCAGCTTTGCAGGAATTAATGAAAAACTGTTTTTT.

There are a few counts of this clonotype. DNA of the CDR3: TGTGCCAGCAGTTACTCGGCGGGAGCCTTCACCGGGGAGCTGTTTTTT. This translates into CASSYSAGAFTGELFF. This rearrangement joins TRBV6-5 to TRBJ2-2, with TRBD2 matching over 7 bases. The ends lost 0 bases at V and 4 bases at J; junction bases unmatched: 5. This CDR3 comprises 16 residues. Per the germline V gene, CDR1 is MNHEY and CDR2 is SVGAGI.

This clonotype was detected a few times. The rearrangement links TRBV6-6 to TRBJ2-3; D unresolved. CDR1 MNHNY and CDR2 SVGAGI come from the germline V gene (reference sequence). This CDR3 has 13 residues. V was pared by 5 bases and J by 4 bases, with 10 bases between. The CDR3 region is CASSTVVADTQYF. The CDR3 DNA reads TGTGCCAGCAGTACGGTGGTAGCAGATACGCAGTATTTT.

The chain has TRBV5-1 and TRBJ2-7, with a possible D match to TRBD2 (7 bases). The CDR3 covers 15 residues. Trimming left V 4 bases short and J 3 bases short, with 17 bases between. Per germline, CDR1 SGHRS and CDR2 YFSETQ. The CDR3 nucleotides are TGCGCCAGCAGCACGTGGGGGGGCTCTCGCTACGAGCAGTACTTC. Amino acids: CASSTWGGSRYEQYF. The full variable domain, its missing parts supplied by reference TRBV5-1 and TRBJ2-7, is KAGVTQTPRYLIKTRGQQVTLSCSPISGHRSVSWYQQTPGQGLQFLFEYFSETQRNKGNFPGRFSGRQFSNSRSEMNVSTLELGDSALYLCASSTWGGSRYEQYFGPGTRLTVT.

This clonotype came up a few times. The CDR3 DNA reads TGTGCCAGCTCACCACTTTGGTCAGACACTGAAGCTTTCTTT. Translated: CASSPLWSDTEAFF. The chain has TRBV18 and TRBJ1-1, with D unclear. Germline CDR1 KGHSH, CDR2 LQKENI. The CDR3 loop spans 14 amino acids. Trimming pared 1 base from V and 3 bases from J, leaving 9 bases between.

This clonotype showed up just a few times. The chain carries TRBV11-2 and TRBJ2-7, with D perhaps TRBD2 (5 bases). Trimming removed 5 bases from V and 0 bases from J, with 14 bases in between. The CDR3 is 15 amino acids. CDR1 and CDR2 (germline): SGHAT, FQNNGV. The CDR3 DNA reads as TGTGCCAGCAGCGACGCAGTGGGGAGCTCCTACGAGCAGTACTTC. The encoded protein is CASSDAVGSSYEQYF.

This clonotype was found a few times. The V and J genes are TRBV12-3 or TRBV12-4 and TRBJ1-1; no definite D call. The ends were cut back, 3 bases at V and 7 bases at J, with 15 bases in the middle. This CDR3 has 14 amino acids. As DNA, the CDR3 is TGTGCCAGCAGTTTCGCGGGGAATGGTATTGAAGCTTTCTTT. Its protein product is CASSFAGNGIEAFF.

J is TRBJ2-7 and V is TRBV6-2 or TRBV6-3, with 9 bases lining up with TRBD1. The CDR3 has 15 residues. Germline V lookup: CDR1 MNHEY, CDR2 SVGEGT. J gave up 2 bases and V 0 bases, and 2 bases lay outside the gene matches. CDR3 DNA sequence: TGTGCCAGCAGTTACTCGAGACAGGGGGCCTACGAGCAGTACTTC. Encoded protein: CASSYSRQGAYEQYF.

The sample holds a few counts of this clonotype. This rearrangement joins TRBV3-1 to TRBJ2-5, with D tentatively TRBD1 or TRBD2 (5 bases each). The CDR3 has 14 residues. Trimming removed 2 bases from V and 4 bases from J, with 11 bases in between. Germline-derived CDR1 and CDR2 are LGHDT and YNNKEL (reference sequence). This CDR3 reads CASSQQGGLETQYF. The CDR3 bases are TGTGCCAGCAGCCAACAGGGCGGGTTAGAGACCCAGTACTTC.

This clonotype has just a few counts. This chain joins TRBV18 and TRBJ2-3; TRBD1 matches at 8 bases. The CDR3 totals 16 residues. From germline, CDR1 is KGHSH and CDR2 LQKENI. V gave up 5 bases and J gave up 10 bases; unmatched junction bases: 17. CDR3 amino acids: CASSETDRGSTNSQYF. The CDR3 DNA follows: TGTGCCAGCTCAGAAACCGACAGGGGATCTACTAATTCGCAGTATTTT.

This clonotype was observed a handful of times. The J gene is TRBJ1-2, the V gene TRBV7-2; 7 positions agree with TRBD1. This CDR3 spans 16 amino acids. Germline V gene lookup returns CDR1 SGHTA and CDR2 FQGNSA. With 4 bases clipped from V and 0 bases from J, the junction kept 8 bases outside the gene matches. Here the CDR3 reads CASSWTGGVPNYGYTF. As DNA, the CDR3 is TGTGCCAGCAGCTGGACAGGCGGGGTACCTAACTATGGCTACACCTTC.

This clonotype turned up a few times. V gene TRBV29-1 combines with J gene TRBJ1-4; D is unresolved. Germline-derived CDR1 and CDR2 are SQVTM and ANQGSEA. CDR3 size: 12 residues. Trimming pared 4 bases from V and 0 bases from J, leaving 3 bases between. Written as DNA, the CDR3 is TGCAGCGTTGCCTCAACTAATGAAAAACTGTTTTTT. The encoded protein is CSVASTNEKLFF.

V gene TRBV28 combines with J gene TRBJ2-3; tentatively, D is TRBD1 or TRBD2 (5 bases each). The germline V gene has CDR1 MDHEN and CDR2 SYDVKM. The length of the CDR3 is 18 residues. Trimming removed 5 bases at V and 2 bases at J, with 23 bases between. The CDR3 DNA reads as TGTGCCAGCAGTGGAGATCCTCCCGGGACGGAAGACACAGATACGCAGTATTTT. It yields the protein CASSGDPPGTEDTDTQYF.

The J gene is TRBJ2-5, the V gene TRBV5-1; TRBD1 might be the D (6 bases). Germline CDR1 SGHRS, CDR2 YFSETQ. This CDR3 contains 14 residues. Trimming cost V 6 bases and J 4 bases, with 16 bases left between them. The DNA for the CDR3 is TGCGCCAGCAACCGTCCAGGGGAGTTAGAGACCCAGTACTTC. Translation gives CASNRPGELETQYF.

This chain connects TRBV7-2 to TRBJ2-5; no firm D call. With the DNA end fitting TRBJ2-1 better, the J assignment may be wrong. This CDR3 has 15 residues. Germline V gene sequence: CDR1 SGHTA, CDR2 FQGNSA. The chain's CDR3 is CASSYGFQGGDEQFF. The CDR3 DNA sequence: TGTGCCAGCAGCTACGGGTTCCAAGGTGGGGATGAGCAGTTCTTC.

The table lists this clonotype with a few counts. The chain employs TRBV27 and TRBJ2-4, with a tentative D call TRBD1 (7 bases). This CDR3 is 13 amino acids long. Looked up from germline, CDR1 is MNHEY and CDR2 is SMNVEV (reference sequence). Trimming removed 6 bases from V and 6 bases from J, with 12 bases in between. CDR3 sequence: CASSNRGGNIQYF. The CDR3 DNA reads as TGTGCCAGCAGCAACAGGGGAGGAAACATTCAGTACTTC.

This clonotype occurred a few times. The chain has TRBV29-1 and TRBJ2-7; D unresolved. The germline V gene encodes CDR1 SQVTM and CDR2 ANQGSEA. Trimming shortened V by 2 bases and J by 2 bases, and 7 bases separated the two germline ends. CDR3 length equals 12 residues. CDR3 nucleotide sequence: TGCAGCGTTGAAAGGCTACCCTACGAGCAGTACTTC. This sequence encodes CSVERLPYEQYF.

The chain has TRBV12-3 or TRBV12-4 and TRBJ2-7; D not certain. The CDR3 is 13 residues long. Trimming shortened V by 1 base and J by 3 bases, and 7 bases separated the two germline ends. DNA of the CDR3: TGTGCCAGCAGTTTAGTGTCCTTCTACGAGCAGTACTTC. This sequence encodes CASSLVSFYEQYF.

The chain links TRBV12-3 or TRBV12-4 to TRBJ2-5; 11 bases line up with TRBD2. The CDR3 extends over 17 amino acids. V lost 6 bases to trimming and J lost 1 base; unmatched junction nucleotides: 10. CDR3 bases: TGTGCCAGCAGCGCGCTAGCGGGAGGACTGGGCCAAGAGACCCAGTACTTC. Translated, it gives CASSALAGGLGQETQYF.

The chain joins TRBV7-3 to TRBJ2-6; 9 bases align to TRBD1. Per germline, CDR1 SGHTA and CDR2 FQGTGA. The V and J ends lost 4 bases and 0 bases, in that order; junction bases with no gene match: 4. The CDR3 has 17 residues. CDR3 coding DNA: TGTGCCAGCAGCTCCCGGACAGGGGACTCTGGGGCCAACGTCCTGACTTTC. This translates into CASSSRTGDSGANVLTF.